This T cell receptor (beta chain) was recovered during a study of T cell changes during pregnancy in multiple sclerosis. Measured with immunoSEQ multiplex PCR; TCRdb has only the in-frame clones, and not every one. This sample has tens of thousands of clones, with roughly 90% found just once. CDR1 is SGHDT, CDR2 YYEEEE, per germline. Trimming removed 7 bases at V and 0 bases at J, with 16 bases between. CDR3 length equals 15 residues. This clonotype originated in a female donor with multiple sclerosis, enrolled in a pregnancy study. J is TRBJ2-5 and V is TRBV5-6, with D perhaps TRBD1 (6 bases). The sequences come from CD8+ T cells from peripheral blood mononuclear cells, collected before pregnancy. The CDR3 region is CASDRLGQYQETQYF. CDR3 nucleotides: TGTGCCAGCGATCGGTTGGGACAATACCAAGAGACCCAGTACTTC.